This T cell receptor (beta chain) derives from a study of T cells in Graves' hyperthyroidism and ophthalmopathy. The study, taken as a whole, reports: Patients with ophthalmopathy were separated from those with stable hyperthyroidism by a 13 V-J model. Ophthalmopathy was predicted by the model a median of roughly 6.6 months ahead of onset.

Amplification of TCR beta CDR3 regions was performed using RNA transcripts as template. Using the HTBI primer set, a first-round RT-PCR was run on the TCR CDR3. MiXCR, run by TCRdb on the multiplex PCR reads, gives a single entry per CDR3 protein. The repertoire holds about 360,000 distinct CDR3 sequences, with under 15% as singletons. Exclusion of patients followed from uncontrolled infection, other autoimmune disease, pregnancy or lactation. Clinical symptoms, serum thyroxine and TRAb, thyroid ultrasound and orbital computed tomography were used for the diagnoses. Details on this clonotype: Its specificity is not known.

Looked up from germline, CDR1 is DFQATT and CDR2 is SNEGSKA (reference sequence). The CDR3 is made up of 12 amino acids. The V gene lost 7 bases and the J gene lost 6 bases, with 14 bases spanning the gap. The TCR sequence derives from a woman aged 18-29 years with Graves' hyperthyroidism. Sequenced material: blood. V usage is TRBV20-1 and J usage is TRBJ2-3; the D call may be TRBD1 or TRBD2 (5 bases each). CDR3 loop: CSGTSGLDTQYF. As DNA, the CDR3 is TGCAGTGGGACTTCGGGGCTGGATACGCAGTATTTT.